These 14 T cell receptor beta chains came from one sample sequenced in a study of blood T cells in healthy people across ages. With a J-beta primer mix and a sample-barcoded 5' primer, a second PCR ran about 7 to 12 cycles. One entry per CDR3 protein results from TCRdb running MiXCR on the 5' RACE reads. The sample has under 950,000 distinct CDR3 sequences, about a fifth seen once. Sequenced sample: blood. These receptors were collected from an older man in good health.

This clonotype turned up a few times. The chain carries TRBV11-2 and TRBJ1-1; weak D call: TRBD1 (6 bases). The V end was cut by 2 bases, the J end by 4 bases, with 8 bases between. Germline V CDR1 and CDR2: SGHAT, FQNNGV. The CDR3 spans 13 residues. The CDR3 DNA follows: TGTGCCAGCAGCTTAATACAGGGCACTGAAGCTTTCTTT. Translated: CASSLIQGTEAFF.

Only a few counts were recorded for this clonotype. The V call is TRBV28, the J call TRBJ2-7, with D unclear. The CDR3 covers 13 residues. Germline assignment: CDR1 MDHEN and CDR2 SYDVKM. Trimming removed 6 bases from V and 1 base from J, with 10 bases in between. In nucleotides, the CDR3 is TGTGCCAGCAGCTTAGAGTCATCCTACGAGCAGTACTTC. Its translation: CASSLESSYEQYF.

This clonotype has only a few counts. J is TRBJ2-5 and V is TRBV5-1; D gene uncertain. The J call is in doubt because the DNA end fits TRBJ2-7 better. Per the germline V gene, CDR1 is SGHRS and CDR2 is YFSETQ. The CDR3 loop spans 13 amino acids. CDR3 sequence reads: CASSSSLAYEQYF. CDR3 sequence (DNA): TGCGCCAGCAGCTCTAGTCTCGCCTACGAGCAGTACTTC.

This clonotype was counted a few times. The chain employs TRBV29-1 and TRBJ2-7; TRBD1 matches 8 bases. V was clipped by 1 base and J by 4 bases; unmatched bases: 9. This CDR3 has 15 amino acids. Germline-derived CDR1 and CDR2 are SQVTM and ANQGSEA. CDR3 loop: CSVEGLGTGAYEQYF. DNA for the CDR3: TGCAGCGTTGAAGGGTTGGGGACAGGCGCGTACGAGCAGTACTTC.

The rearrangement joins TRBV2 to TRBJ1-1, with a tentative D call TRBD1 (5 bases). The CDR3 has 13 amino acids. Germline V gene data show CDR1 as SNHLY and CDR2 as FYNNEI. The germline V and J ends were trimmed by 4 bases and 5 bases, with 11 bases remaining between them. CDR3 in amino acids: CASSVSRVTEAFF. CDR3 nucleotide sequence: TGTGCCAGCAGTGTTTCCAGGGTTACTGAAGCTTTCTTT.

There are many counts of this clonotype. The gene calls are TRBV20-1 and TRBJ2-4; no clear D gene. The CDR3 runs to 14 residues. Germline loops: CDR1 DFQATT, CDR2 SNEGSKA (reference sequence). The V end was cut by 1 base, the J end by 4 bases, with 11 bases between. The CDR3 region is CSARVVGSKNIQYF. The CDR3 region has the DNA TGCAGTGCTAGAGTAGTGGGGTCTAAAAACATTCAGTACTTC.

This clonotype was counted between two and nine times. This chain connects TRBV4-1 to TRBJ2-1, with TRBD2 matching over 7 bases. Trimming removed 4 bases from V and 7 bases from J; junction bases left unmatched: 4. Germline V gene data show CDR1 as MGHRA and CDR2 as YSYEKL. This CDR3 comprises 13 residues. The CDR3 region has the DNA TGCGCCAGCAGCCTCGGGACTAAGAATGAGCAGTTCTTC. It specifies CASSLGTKNEQFF.

This rearrangement joins TRBV7-2 to TRBJ1-2, with D perhaps TRBD1 (5 bases). The V end lost 1 base, the J end lost 2 bases, and 14 bases lay between the germline ends. This CDR3 has 16 residues. Germline values: CDR1 SGHTA, CDR2 FQGNSA. CDR3 bases: TGTGCCAGCAGCTTAGTTGGGGGAGGGAACAACTATGGCTACACCTTC. This sequence encodes CASSLVGGGNNYGYTF.

This clonotype was found a few times. The V and J genes are TRBV5-1 and TRBJ2-1; 10 bases agree with TRBD2. Unmatched junction bases numbered 14, after V lost 4 bases and J lost 10 bases. The germline V gene has CDR1 SGHRS and CDR2 YFSETQ. There are 16 residues in the CDR3. The chain's CDR3 is CASSDTSGGAGGEQFF. The CDR3 nucleotides are TGCGCCAGCAGCGACACCAGCGGGGGGGCCGGCGGCGAGCAGTTCTTC.

The chain has TRBV19 and TRBJ2-7; D gene unclear. The CDR3 is 13 residues long. The germline gives CDR1 LNHDA, CDR2 SQIVND (reference sequence). V gave up 6 bases and J gave up 6 bases, with 15 bases separating them. CDR3 DNA sequence: TGTGCCAGTAGAGAAAAAAGTGGCAGCGAGCAGTACTTC. Protein: CASREKSGSEQYF.

This clonotype occurred many times. A junction boundary mismatches the germline segment, possibly from a read error. This chain connects TRBV5-1 to TRBJ2-3, with D maybe TRBD2 (5 bases). Germline lookup yields CDR1 SGHRS and CDR2 YFSETQ. This CDR3 contains 12 residues. The CDR3 DNA follows: TGTGCCAGCTCACTAGATGCAGATACGCAGTATTTT. This encodes CASSLDADTQYF. Looking up the rest from reference TRBV5-1 and TRBJ2-3 gives the full variable domain: KAGVTQTPRYLIKTRGQQVTLSCSPISGHRSVSWYQQTPGQGLQFLFEYFSETQRNKGNFPGRFSGRQFSNSRSEMNVSTLELGDSALYLCASSLDADTQYFGPGTRLTVL.

This clonotype was detected only a few times. The chain uses TRBV7-8 and TRBJ2-5; 7 bases are a match to TRBD1. The germline V gene has CDR1 SGHVS and CDR2 FQNEAQ. The CDR3 has 16 amino acids. V trimming: 7 bases; J trimming: 4 bases; junction bases outside the gene matches: 15. The CDR3 bases are TGTGCCAGCATCCAGGGGGTGGGACCTCGGAGAGAGACCCAGTACTTC. Protein product: CASIQGVGPRRETQYF.

This clonotype was seen only a few times. This rearrangement joins TRBV3-1 to TRBJ2-7, with 10 bases that match TRBD2. This CDR3 is 16 amino acids long. V shed 1 base and J 0 bases; nucleotides not matched to a gene: 3. The germline V gene has CDR1 LGHDT and CDR2 YNNKEL (reference sequence). CDR3 DNA sequence: TGTGCCAGCAGCCAAGGGCTAGCGGGGGCCTCCTACGAGCAGTACTTC. This codes for CASSQGLAGASYEQYF.

This clonotype has a single count. This chain connects TRBV15 to TRBJ2-1, with D unclear. Germline loops: CDR1 LNHNV, CDR2 YYDKDF (reference sequence). The V end was cut by 0 bases, the J end by 0 bases, with 12 bases between. The CDR3 covers 17 residues. The CDR3 reads CATSRDLSMSSYNEQFF. CDR3 nucleotide sequence: TGTGCCACCAGCAGAGATCTGTCTATGAGCTCCTACAATGAGCAGTTCTTC.